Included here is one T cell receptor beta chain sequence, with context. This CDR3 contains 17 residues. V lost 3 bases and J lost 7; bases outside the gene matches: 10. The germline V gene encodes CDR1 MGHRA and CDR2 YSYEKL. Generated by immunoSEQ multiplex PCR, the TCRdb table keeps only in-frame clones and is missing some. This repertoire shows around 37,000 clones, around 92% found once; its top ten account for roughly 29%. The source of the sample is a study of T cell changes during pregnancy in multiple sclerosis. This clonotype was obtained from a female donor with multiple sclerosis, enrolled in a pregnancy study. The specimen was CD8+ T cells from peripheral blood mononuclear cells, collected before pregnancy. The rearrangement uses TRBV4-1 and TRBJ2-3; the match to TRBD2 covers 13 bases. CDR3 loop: CASSQGPLAGGPNTQYF. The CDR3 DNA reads TGCGCCAGCAGCCAGGGTCCACTAGCGGGGGGGCCAAATACGCAGTATTTT.